Listed below are T cell receptor beta chains from one sample, sequenced in a study of T cells after yellow fever vaccination. Each CDR3 protein is one row after TCRdb ran MiXCR on the 5' RACE reads. This sample has some 240,000 distinct CDR3 sequences, with about 3.5% found just once. The sample in question was PBMCs, obtained 15 days after the yellow fever booster vaccination. All receptors come from a man younger than 35 who received the YFV17D yellow fever vaccine. The CDR3 runs from the conserved cysteine through the conserved F or W. The D gene is left open where the match is weak. Clone size, where shown, is once, few, many, or a class for clones that have expanded.

>TRBJ1-5|many|TRBV12-3/TRBV12-4|.
TGTGCCAGCGGTGTTATGGACCAGCCCCAGCATTTT
CASGVMDQPQHF
>TRBJ1-5|many|TRBV20-1|.
TGCAGTGCTAGAGTGGGGTTCGATCAGCCCCAGCATTTT
CSARVGFDQPQHF
>TRBJ2-1|many|TRBV20-1|TRBD2
TGCAGTGCTGTTAGCGGGGGGCTATACCCAGGGGATATTCATAATCTCCATGAGCAGTTCTTC
CSAVSGGLYPGDIHNLHEQFF
>TRBJ2-7|.|TRBV7-6|.
TGTGCCAGCAGCCACGTCTTAGAAGGCCGGAGATCCTACGAGCAGTACTTC
CASSHVLEGRRSYEQYF
>TRBJ1-5|many|TRBV20-1|.
TGCAGTGCAGCGGGTCAGCCCCAGCATTTT
CSAAGQPQHF
>TRBJ2-7|many|TRBV20-1|.
TGCAGTGCTGTTCAATGGGGGAGAACCTACGAGCAGTACTTC
CSAVQWGRTYEQYF
>TRBJ2-3|many|TRBV29-1|.
TGCAGCGTTGAAGGTAGCGGACTGGGGACAGATACGCAGTATTTT
CSVEGSGLGTDTQYF
>TRBJ1-1|few|TRBV10-3|TRBD1
TGTGCCATCAGAGAAGGGGGCATGTCTGAAGCTTTCTTT
CAIREGGMSEAFF
>TRBJ2-5|many|TRBV18|TRBD1
TGTGCCAGCTCAACAACAGGGGCCGGAGAGACCCAGTACTTC
CASSTTGAGETQYF
>TRBJ2-4|many|TRBV7-9|TRBD2
TGTGCCAGCGCCCCCCCGGGGGAGGGACGAAACATTCAGTACTTC
CASAPPGEGRNIQYF
>TRBJ2-7|many|TRBV5-5|TRBD1
TGTGCCAGCAGCTTGAGTCTACAGGGGACCTACGAGCAGTACTTC
CASSLSLQGTYEQYF
>TRBJ1-4|few|TRBV19|.
TGTGCCAGTAGTCCTAAGACCCGGATCGCTAATGAAAAACTGTTTTTT
CASSPKTRIANEKLFF
>TRBJ2-3|many|TRBV7-2|.
TGTGCCAGCAGGTTACTAGCAGGATCAGGAGATACGCAGTATTTT
CASRLLAGSGDTQYF
>TRBJ2-3|many|TRBV7-9|.
TGTGCCAGCAGCTTAGCGGTTATAAAAGATACGCAGTATTTT
CASSLAVIKDTQYF
>TRBJ1-2|many|TRBV9|TRBD1
TGTGCCAGCAGCGGAACGACAGGGTCTTATGGCTACACCTTC
CASSGTTGSYGYTF
>TRBJ2-6|many|TRBV5-1|.
TGCGCCAGCAGCTTGGAGGGGGTACCTGGGGCCAACGTCCTGACTTTC
CASSLEGVPGANVLTF
>TRBJ1-1|many|TRBV27|.
TGTGCCAGCAGTTTTCTGGTTGGGAACACTGAAGCTTTCTTT
CASSFLVGNTEAFF
>TRBJ2-1|many|TRBV7-2|.
TGTGCCAGCAGTTCGGACAGTAGATACAATGAGCAGTTCTTC
CASSSDSRYNEQFF
>TRBJ2-4|many|TRBV20-1|.
TGCAGTGCTTTGGACAGAACCCAGTACTTC
CSALDRTQYF
>TRBJ2-7|many|TRBV6-5|.
TGTGCCAGCAGTTACTACGGAAACTTACCCTACGAGCAGTACTTC
CASSYYGNLPYEQYF
>TRBJ2-7|few|TRBV3-1|.
TGTGCCAGCAGCCAAGAACATTTGGGTAGCGGATCCTACGAGCAGTACTTC
CASSQEHLGSGSYEQYF
>TRBJ2-5|many|TRBV2|.
TGTGCCAGCAGTGATTTAACCGTAATGGAGACCCAGTACTTC
CASSDLTVMETQYF
>TRBJ1-2|.|TRBV7-2|.
TGTGCCAGCAGCCCCGGAATACAGGGAGCCGTCTATGGCTACACCTTC
CASSPGIQGAVYGYTF
>TRBJ1-2|many|TRBV7-9|.
TGTGCCAGCAGCTTAGCGGAACTAGGCTACACCTTC
CASSLAELGYTF
>TRBJ2-7|many|TRBV12-3/TRBV12-4|.
TGTGCCAGCAGTGCTCCTCAATTTACAGGGACGGGAATCACCTACGAGCAGTACTTC
CASSAPQFTGTGITYEQYF
>TRBJ2-2|many|TRBV6-6|TRBD1
TGTGCCAGCGTACAGGGGCGGAACACCGGGGAGCTGTTTTTT
CASVQGRNTGELFF
>TRBJ2-7|many|TRBV25-1|TRBD1
TGTGCCACCAGTGGGGACAGGGGGTCCTACGAGCAGTACTTC
CATSGDRGSYEQYF
>TRBJ2-7|many|TRBV5-6|.
TGTGCCAGCACTTACAGGGATACCTACGAGCAGTACTTC
CASTYRDTYEQYF
>TRBJ2-5|few|TRBV6-5|.
TGTGCCAGCAGGCCTCTAGACAGAACGTCGACCCAGTACTTC
CASRPLDRTSTQYF
>TRBJ1-4|many|TRBV19|.
TGTGCCAGCAGGGGCCGGTGGGAAAAACTGTTTTTT
CASRGRWEKLFF
>TRBJ2-2|many|TRBV5-4|TRBD2
TGTGCCAGCAGCTTGGGAGCGGGGGCCGGGGAGCTGTTTTTT
CASSLGAGAGELFF
>TRBJ2-3|few|TRBV12-3/TRBV12-4|.
TGTGCCAGCAGCTCGATGGCAGATACGCAGTATTTT
CASSSMADTQYF